Listed below are T cell receptor beta chains from one sample, sequenced in a study of chemoradiotherapy in HPV16-positive cancers. Sequencing was performed with immunoSEQ multiplex PCR; in TCRdb, only in-frame clones are kept and a portion is missing. The table includes approximately 12,000 clones, more than 70% detected once. The specimen was collected from a patient who underwent chemoradiotherapy. These receptors were collected from a human donor with HPV-associated anogenital cancer. CDR3s leave out the opening cysteine and the closing phenylalanine or tryptophan.

v_gene	j_gene	CDR3aa
TRBV7-9	TRBJ1-1	ASSLASRVNTEAF
TRBV4-1	TRBJ2-4	ASSQDQGLLAKNIQY
TRBV28	TRBJ2-5	ASSIQGEETQY
TRBV2	TRBJ1-5	ASSEALLWEGSNQPQH
TRBV7-2	TRBJ2-1	ASSPTGGSYNEQF
TRBV7-5	TRBJ2-3	VRSSHEDLPTDTQY
TRBV28	TRBJ2-1	ASSLLGTSGYNEQF
TRBV5-8	TRBJ2-2	ATTRQDTGELF
TRBV28	TRBJ2-7	ASSLGTSRVYEQY
TRBV28	TRBJ1-3	ASSLLPGTGNTIY
TRBV15	TRBJ2-1	ATSRPPGLQF
TRBV2	TRBJ2-7	ASSEGSRAYEQY
TRBV5-1	TRBJ2-7	ASSSGLASYEQY
TRBV5-1	TRBJ2-5	ASSLGGTSIQETQY
TRBV27	TRBJ1-2	ASSKGALGGYT
TRBV28	TRBJ1-5	ASSLPNRVNQPQH
TRBV28	TRBJ2-2	ASSSYPSGGNTGELF
TRBV5-6	TRBJ2-2	ASSWRYTGELF
TRBV6-1	TRBJ2-3	ASSELAGAPDTQY
TRBV7-8	TRBJ2-2	ASSPSAGTRYTGELF
TRBV13	TRBJ2-1	ASSLDFVGNEQF
TRBV5-6	TRBJ2-1	ASIVGISHNEQF
TRBV5-6	TRBJ2-1	ASSFFDWTRTYNEQF
TRBV30	TRBJ1-1	AWSDILLNTEAF
TRBV4-1	TRBJ1-1	ASSQGFTEAF
TRBV4-1	TRBJ2-1	ASRPTTAPDYNEQF
TRBV6-1	TRBJ2-7	ASSGPSGSVYEQY
TRBV15	TRBJ2-5	ATSRAQETQY
TRBV5-1	TRBJ2-2	ASSTGGASGELF
TRBV10-3	TRBJ2-7	AIKSRDSSPYEQY
TRBV11-2	.	ASSIAGTGREQY
TRBV5-1	TRBJ2-1	ASSSDKNNEQF
TRBV30	TRBJ2-2	AWSVRDRDTGELF
TRBV5-1	TRBJ2-2	ASSLATQGRNTGELF
TRBV7-3	TRBJ1-3	ASSPSSGNTIY
TRBV7-7	TRBJ2-1	ASSKEGGGLGDEQF
TRBV7-9	TRBJ2-2	ASSDRDTGELF
TRBV5-8	TRBJ2-1	ASSLPGSYNEQF
TRBV11-2	TRBJ2-1	ASNQYNEQF
TRBV28	TRBJ2-5	ASSTGTGDSWETQY
TRBV14	TRBJ1-2	ASSQESWPETNYGYT
TRBV6-1	TRBJ1-5	ASSDWGRNQPQH
TRBV18	TRBJ1-1	ASSLYTGAAF
TRBV6-1	TRBJ2-3	ASSERSWDSTDTQY
TRBV7-3	TRBJ2-1	ASSPTGSNEQF
TRBV28	TRBJ2-3	AAGGGTDTQY
TRBV7-9	TRBJ1-1	ASSSSTEAF
TRBV4-3	TRBJ2-1	ASSQDLADDSYNEQF
TRBV11-2	TRBJ2-2	ASSLEVTGLNTGELF
TRBV2	TRBJ2-4	ASTPLKEGPPSY
TRBV28	TRBJ2-3	ASSFPLAGGDISTDTQY
TRBV5-5	TRBJ1-3	ASSSLTVSSGNTIY
TRBV6-5	TRBJ2-5	ASSYSGLAGKETQY
TRBV6-5	TRBJ2-7	ASRRLARPGY
TRBV27	TRBJ1-5	ASRTGGSNQPQH